This T cell receptor beta chain was captured by sequencing in a study of T cell clonality in common variable immunodeficiency. The study's findings and limits: What drives increased CVID clonality needs T cell subpopulation sequencing. Fewer deletions and N-nucleotide insertions were reportedly seen in common variable immunodeficiency TCR beta sequences. CVID subjects had higher TCRbeta clonality than healthy controls, most marked in about a third.

This clone has at least ten counts. Its cognate antigen is unknown. Coverage ceases 3 residues before the CDR3 finishes, and the germline J gene fills in the end. TCRdb's copy holds only in-frame clones and misses some; the assay was immunoSEQ multiplex PCR. The data show 25,000 to 35,000 clones, with none appearing a single time. Caucasian heritage predominated among both patients and controls. The germline CDR1 and CDR2 sequences are DFQATT and SNEGSKA (reference sequence). The CDR3 totals 13 residues. Germline trimming cut 5 bases from V and 6 bases from J; bases unmatched to any gene: 5. This chain uses TRBV20-1 with TRBJ2-4, with 9 bases that match TRBD1. The sample was peripheral blood mononuclear cells. The clonotype originates from a person aged 18 to 75 in good health. The CDR3 protein is CSAGGQGRNIQYF. The CDR3 DNA, read in part, is TGCAGTGCTGGCGGACAGGGGAGAAACATT.